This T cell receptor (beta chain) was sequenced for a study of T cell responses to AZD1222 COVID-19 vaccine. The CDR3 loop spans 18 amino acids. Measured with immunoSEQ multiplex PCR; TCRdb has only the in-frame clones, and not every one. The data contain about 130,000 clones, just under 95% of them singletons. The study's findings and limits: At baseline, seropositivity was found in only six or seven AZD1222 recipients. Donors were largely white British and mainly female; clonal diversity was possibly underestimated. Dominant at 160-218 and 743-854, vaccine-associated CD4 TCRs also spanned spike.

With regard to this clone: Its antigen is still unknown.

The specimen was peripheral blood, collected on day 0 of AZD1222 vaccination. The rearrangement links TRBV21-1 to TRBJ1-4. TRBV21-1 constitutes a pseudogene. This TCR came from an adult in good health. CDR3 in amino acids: CASSKKHSVRAPGKTMFF. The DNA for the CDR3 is TGTGCCAGCAGCAAAAAACATTCTGTCCGGGCCCCGGGGAAAACGATGTTTTTT.